This entry lists 7 T cell receptor beta chains sequenced from one sample in a study of OX40 agonist ivuxolimab in advanced cancers. Here immunoSEQ multiplex PCR was the method, and the copy in TCRdb shows in-frame clones only, minus some. The sample carries tens of thousands of clones, 88% recorded once. The sample consisted of CD4+ or CD8+ T cells sorted from blood, taken in a trial of the OX40 agonist ivuxolimab. The receptors were gathered from an adult with an advanced solid tumor such as melanoma, head and neck, liver or kidney cancer.

The chain recombines TRBV15 with TRBJ1-1, with a weak D call TRBD1 (5 bases). The V end was cut by 0 bases, the J end by 7 bases, with 15 bases between. Germline CDR1 and CDR2: LNHNV and YYDKDF (reference sequence). The CDR3 runs 15 residues. In nucleotides, the CDR3 is TGTGCCACCAGCAGAGATTCCGGGACTGGGAATGAAGCTTTCTTT. Residues: CATSRDSGTGNEAFF.

The V call is TRBV5-1, the J call TRBJ2-3; 12 bases are a match to TRBD1. J gave up 9 bases and V 4 bases, and 9 bases lay outside the gene matches. The CDR3 loop spans 15 amino acids. CDR1 is SGHRS, CDR2 YFSETQ, per germline. CDR3 region: CASSVGDRGQETQYF. CDR3 in DNA: TGCGCCAGCAGCGTCGGGGACAGGGGGCAGGAGACGCAGTATTTT.

The chain employs TRBV5-4 and TRBJ2-5; perhaps TRBD2 as D (6 bases). Deletions cut 0 bases from V and 5 bases from J, with 14 bases between. Looked up from germline, CDR1 is SGHNT and CDR2 is YYREEE (reference sequence). This CDR3 comprises 15 residues. The CDR3 DNA reads as TGTGCCAGCAGCTTGGTTACCGGGAGTGGGGAGACCCAGTACTTC. Protein product: CASSLVTGSGETQYF.

This clone is a singleton in its sample. This chain uses TRBV5-4 with TRBJ2-3, with D possibly matching TRBD2 (6 bases). Looked up from germline, CDR1 is SGHNT and CDR2 is YYREEE (reference sequence). CDR3 length equals 11 residues. V was pared by 7 bases and J by 6 bases, with 9 bases between. This chain's CDR3 is CASGGFDTQYF. The CDR3 bases are TGTGCCAGCGGGGGGTTCGATACGCAGTATTTT.

J is TRBJ1-6 and V is TRBV30; D gene unclear. Germline V gives CDR1 GTSNPN, CDR2 SVGIG (reference sequence). CDR3 length equals 14 residues. V lost 0 bases and J 7 bases, leaving 10 bases between the germline ends. The CDR3 sequence: CAWSVTAGNSPLHF. The CDR3 DNA sequence: TGTGCCTGGAGTGTAACCGCGGGAAATTCACCCCTCCACTTT.

This chain joins TRBV7-2 and TRBJ1-2, with no clear D. Trimming shortened V by 5 bases and J by 0 bases, and 7 bases separated the two germline ends. Germline loops: CDR1 SGHTA, CDR2 FQGNSA. CDR3 length equals 13 residues. CDR3 residues: CASSPDTNYGYTF. CDR3 DNA: TGTGCCAGCAGCCCGGATACTAACTATGGCTACACCTTC.

In this sample, this clone turned up once. The rearrangement joins TRBV19 to TRBJ2-3; D unclear. The length of the CDR3 is 13 residues. V shed 6 bases and J shed 2 bases, with 9 bases lying between them. CDR1 is LNHDA and CDR2 is SQIVND in the germline V gene (reference sequence). This CDR3 reads CASSRQDTDTQYF. In DNA form, the CDR3 reads TGTGCCAGTAGCAGGCAGGACACAGATACGCAGTATTTT. The full variable domain, its missing parts supplied by reference TRBV19 and TRBJ2-3, is DGGITQSPKYLFRKEGQNVTLSCEQNLNHDAMYWYRQDPGQGLRLIYYSQIVNDFQKGDIAEGYSVSREKKESFPLTVTSAQKNPTAFYLCASSRQDTDTQYFGPGTRLTVL.